A selection of T cell receptor beta chains follows, all from one sample in a study of blood T cell repertoires in COVID-19. TCRdb keeps only in-frame clones here, not all; method: immunoSEQ multiplex PCR. This sample carries about 64,000 clones, about three quarters of them seen once, and the ten largest clones take more than 5%. The specimen was peripheral blood. These receptors were collected from a human donor in a cohort sampled during active COVID-19. Both conserved end residues are part of each CDR3. Each record gives: V gene, D gene, J gene, clone size, CDR3 DNA, CDR3 protein. A D gene is named only where the DNA matches it firmly. Only part of the rows carry a size: once, few, many, or a class if the clone is expanded.

v_gene: TRBV27
d_gene: TRBD1
j_gene: TRBJ1-5
abundance: -
CDR3nt: TGTGCCAGCAGGACAGGGGGCGGTAATCAGCCCCAGCATTTT
CDR3aa: CASRTGGGNQPQHF

v_gene: TRBV3-1/TRBV3-2
d_gene: -
j_gene: TRBJ2-5
abundance: -
CDR3nt: TGTGCCAGCAGCCAAGGTGGGGGGGGCCGGTTAGAGACCCAGTACTTC
CDR3aa: CASSQGGGGRLETQYF

v_gene: TRBV11-2
d_gene: TRBD2
j_gene: TRBJ2-7
abundance: -
CDR3nt: TGTGCCAGCAGCTTAGCGGGAGGGAACTACTACGAGCAGTACTTC
CDR3aa: CASSLAGGNYYEQYF

v_gene: TRBV5-1
d_gene: TRBD1
j_gene: TRBJ2-5
abundance: -
CDR3nt: TGCGCCAGCAGCACGGGGACAGGGGGATGGGAGACCCAGTACTTC
CDR3aa: CASSTGTGGWETQYF

v_gene: TRBV4-1
d_gene: -
j_gene: TRBJ2-5
abundance: -
CDR3nt: TGCGCCAGCAGCCAAGTCGCTACGACAGTTCAAGAGACCCAGTACTTC
CDR3aa: CASSQVATTVQETQYF

v_gene: TRBV2
d_gene: TRBD1
j_gene: TRBJ1-2
abundance: once
CDR3nt: TGTGCCAGCAGTGGGGACAGGGGGGACTATGGCTACACCTTC
CDR3aa: CASSGDRGDYGYTF

v_gene: TRBV19
d_gene: -
j_gene: TRBJ2-3
abundance: -
CDR3nt: TGTGCCAGTAGTACCGGACAAGGGCCCCCAGATACGCAGTATTTT
CDR3aa: CASSTGQGPPDTQYF

v_gene: TRBV4-3
d_gene: -
j_gene: TRBJ1-1
abundance: once
CDR3nt: TGCGCCAGCAGCCAAGATCGGAGGAAGAACACTGAAGCTTTCTTT
CDR3aa: CASSQDRRKNTEAFF

v_gene: TRBV4-3
d_gene: TRBD2
j_gene: TRBJ2-1
abundance: -
CDR3nt: TGCGCCAGCAGCCAAGAACTAGCGGGCGGTGAGCAGTTCTTC
CDR3aa: CASSQELAGGEQFF

v_gene: TRBV3-1/TRBV3-2
d_gene: -
j_gene: TRBJ1-2
abundance: -
CDR3nt: TGTGCCAGCAGCCAAGGGGCGTTCTCCGCGTATGGCTACACCTTC
CDR3aa: CASSQGAFSAYGYTF

v_gene: TRBV11-2
d_gene: -
j_gene: TRBJ1-1
abundance: few
CDR3nt: TGTGCCAGCAGCCCCACCCGACAGCCGAACACTGAAGCTTTCTTT
CDR3aa: CASSPTRQPNTEAFF

v_gene: TRBV25-1
d_gene: -
j_gene: TRBJ2-7
abundance: -
CDR3nt: TGTGCCAGCAGTGCCCCACAGGGCTACGAGCAGTACTTC
CDR3aa: CASSAPQGYEQYF

v_gene: TRBV5-8
d_gene: TRBD1
j_gene: TRBJ1-1
abundance: once
CDR3nt: TGTGCCAGCAGCTTGGTATCAGGGGGCTTGAAGACTGAAGCTTTCTTT
CDR3aa: CASSLVSGGLKTEAFF

v_gene: TRBV6-1
d_gene: -
j_gene: TRBJ1-3
abundance: -
CDR3nt: TGTGCCAGCAGTGAAGCTTCGGACAACTCTGGAAACACCATATATTTT
CDR3aa: CASSEASDNSGNTIYF

v_gene: TRBV24-1
d_gene: -
j_gene: TRBJ2-1
abundance: few
CDR3nt: TGTGCCACCAGTGCCTCGGGGAGCTCCTACAATGAGCAGTTCTTC
CDR3aa: CATSASGSSYNEQFF

v_gene: TRBV6-4
d_gene: -
j_gene: TRBJ1-1
abundance: -
CDR3nt: TGTGCCAGCAGCGCTGAGGGGGGGCTGGACACTGAAGCTTTCTTT
CDR3aa: CASSAEGGLDTEAFF

v_gene: TRBV4-2
d_gene: TRBD2
j_gene: TRBJ2-1
abundance: -
CDR3nt: TGTGCCAGCAGCCAAGAGGCTAGCGGCTACAATGAGCAGTTCTTC
CDR3aa: CASSQEASGYNEQFF

v_gene: TRBV7-2
d_gene: -
j_gene: TRBJ2-3
abundance: -
CDR3nt: TGTGCCAGCAGCTTACAGGGGTACCCTAGCACAGATACGCAGTATTTT
CDR3aa: CASSLQGYPSTDTQYF

v_gene: TRBV5-1
d_gene: TRBD2
j_gene: TRBJ2-1
abundance: -
CDR3nt: TGCGCCAGCAGCTTGCCTAGCGGGAATGAGCAGTTCTTC
CDR3aa: CASSLPSGNEQFF

v_gene: TRBV6-5
d_gene: TRBD2
j_gene: TRBJ2-1
abundance: -
CDR3nt: TGTGCCAGCAGCCTAGCGGGGGGGCGGATTGAGCAGTTCTTC
CDR3aa: CASSLAGGRIEQFF

v_gene: TRBV6-2/TRBV6-3
d_gene: TRBD1
j_gene: TRBJ1-5
abundance: -
CDR3nt: TGTGCCAGCAGTTACACTATAGGGACAGGGCGGCCCCAGCATTTT
CDR3aa: CASSYTIGTGRPQHF

v_gene: TRBV4-2
d_gene: -
j_gene: TRBJ2-1
abundance: few
CDR3nt: TGTGCCAGCAGCCAAGGCTCCGGGGGATCGCTCAATGAGCAGTTCTTC
CDR3aa: CASSQGSGGSLNEQFF

v_gene: TRBV7-3
d_gene: -
j_gene: TRBJ2-7
abundance: -
CDR3nt: TGTGCCAGCAGCTTAACAGCGTCCTACGAGCAGTACTTC
CDR3aa: CASSLTASYEQYF

v_gene: TRBV11-2
d_gene: -
j_gene: TRBJ2-1
abundance: -
CDR3nt: TGTGCCAGCAGCTTAGTTCTGAGCTCCTACAATGAGCAGTTCTTC
CDR3aa: CASSLVLSSYNEQFF

v_gene: TRBV6-5
d_gene: -
j_gene: TRBJ1-1
abundance: -
CDR3nt: TGTGCCAGCAGGTTAAGACCCGGTGGAGTGGCTGAAGCTTTCTTT
CDR3aa: CASRLRPGGVAEAFF

v_gene: TRBV6-2/TRBV6-3
d_gene: TRBD2
j_gene: TRBJ2-5
abundance: -
CDR3nt: TGTGCCAGCAGTTTCGGGACTAGCGGGATGTACCAAGAGACCCAGTACTTC
CDR3aa: CASSFGTSGMYQETQYF

v_gene: TRBV15
d_gene: -
j_gene: TRBJ2-7
abundance: -
CDR3nt: TGTGCCACCAGCAGAGGAGGCTACGAGCAGTACTTC
CDR3aa: CATSRGGYEQYF

v_gene: TRBV6-6
d_gene: TRBD1
j_gene: TRBJ2-7
abundance: -
CDR3nt: TGTGCCAGCAGTTACTCGACCGGACAGGGCTACGAGCAGTACTTC
CDR3aa: CASSYSTGQGYEQYF

v_gene: TRBV7-2
d_gene: -
j_gene: TRBJ2-2
abundance: -
CDR3nt: TGTGCCAGCAGCTTATATGGGGGGGCAGGGGGCCCCACCGGGGAGCTGTTTTTT
CDR3aa: CASSLYGGAGGPTGELFF

v_gene: TRBV6-4
d_gene: -
j_gene: TRBJ2-1
abundance: -
CDR3nt: TGTGCCAGCATTCACAGGGACATCGAAAGACGGAAAACCAATGAGCAGTTCTTC
CDR3aa: CASIHRDIERRKTNEQFF

v_gene: TRBV2
d_gene: -
j_gene: TRBJ1-3
abundance: -
CDR3nt: TGTGCCAGCAGTGGAGGGCAGGGGCTCTCTGGAAACACCATATATTTT
CDR3aa: CASSGGQGLSGNTIYF

v_gene: TRBV2
d_gene: -
j_gene: TRBJ2-1
abundance: -
CDR3nt: TGTGCCAGCAAGCGGGAGACAGGGATCAATGAGCAGTTCTTC
CDR3aa: CASKRETGINEQFF

v_gene: TRBV19
d_gene: -
j_gene: TRBJ1-6
abundance: -
CDR3nt: TGTGCCAGTAGTCTATCGGAGAGCTCCTATAATTCACCCCTCCACTTT
CDR3aa: CASSLSESSYNSPLHF

v_gene: TRBV24-1
d_gene: -
j_gene: TRBJ2-7
abundance: -
CDR3nt: TGTGCCACCAGTTGGGCAGGGGAAAGGAACGAGCAGTACTTC
CDR3aa: CATSWAGERNEQYF

v_gene: TRBV6-5
d_gene: -
j_gene: TRBJ1-5
abundance: -
CDR3nt: TGTGCCAGCAGCTCCGGGGGATCAAATCAGCCCCAGCATTTT
CDR3aa: CASSSGGSNQPQHF

v_gene: TRBV7-9
d_gene: TRBD1
j_gene: TRBJ2-5
abundance: -
CDR3nt: TGTGCCAGCAGCTTGGGGGACAGGGAATTTCGAGAGACCCAGTACTTC
CDR3aa: CASSLGDREFRETQYF

v_gene: TRBV27
d_gene: -
j_gene: TRBJ2-5
abundance: -
CDR3nt: TGTGCCAGCAGTTTATTTGGACAACAAGAGACCCAGTACTTC
CDR3aa: CASSLFGQQETQYF

v_gene: TRBV5-4
d_gene: -
j_gene: TRBJ1-6
abundance: -
CDR3nt: TGTGCCAGCAGCTTGCAAAGGCAGGGCACTTCACCCCTCCACTTT
CDR3aa: CASSLQRQGTSPLHF

v_gene: TRBV6-4
d_gene: TRBD1
j_gene: TRBJ1-1
abundance: -
CDR3nt: TGTGCCAGCAGCCCGGGACAGCTGAACACTGAAGCTTTCTTT
CDR3aa: CASSPGQLNTEAFF

v_gene: TRBV7-2
d_gene: TRBD2
j_gene: TRBJ2-5
abundance: -
CDR3nt: TGTGCCAGCAGCGCGAAAGCGGGGGAGACCCAGTACTTC
CDR3aa: CASSAKAGETQYF

v_gene: TRBV5-1
d_gene: TRBD1
j_gene: TRBJ2-3
abundance: -
CDR3nt: TGCGCCAGCAGCTCAACAGGGGTGGGAGATACGCAGTATTTT
CDR3aa: CASSSTGVGDTQYF

v_gene: TRBV21-1
d_gene: -
j_gene: TRBJ1-5
abundance: -
CDR3nt: TGTGCCAGCAGCAAAGGCGTCGACACCCTGTATCAGCCCCAGCATTTT
CDR3aa: CASSKGVDTLYQPQHF

v_gene: TRBV6-1
d_gene: TRBD1
j_gene: TRBJ1-2
abundance: -
CDR3nt: TGTGCCAGCAGTGCAGGGACAGGCCAAACCGGGGGTGGTAGCTATGGCTACACCTTC
CDR3aa: CASSAGTGQTGGGSYGYTF

v_gene: TRBV9
d_gene: TRBD2
j_gene: TRBJ2-2
abundance: -
CDR3nt: TGTGCCAGCAGCGTTACTAGCGGACAGAACACCGGGGAGCTGTTTTTT
CDR3aa: CASSVTSGQNTGELFF

v_gene: TRBV7-2
d_gene: -
j_gene: TRBJ2-1
abundance: few
CDR3nt: TGTGCCAGCAGCTTACCACCGGGGGTTAAGCCTGAGCAGTTCTTC
CDR3aa: CASSLPPGVKPEQFF

v_gene: TRBV19
d_gene: TRBD1
j_gene: TRBJ2-1
abundance: -
CDR3nt: TGTGCCAGTAGGCGACAGGGTTACAATGAGCAGTTCTTC
CDR3aa: CASRRQGYNEQFF

v_gene: TRBV7-8
d_gene: TRBD1
j_gene: TRBJ2-3
abundance: -
CDR3nt: TGTGCCAGCAGCTTAGAACAGGGGCGGACAGATACGCAGTATTTT
CDR3aa: CASSLEQGRTDTQYF

v_gene: TRBV5-8
d_gene: TRBD2
j_gene: TRBJ2-1
abundance: once
CDR3nt: TGTGCCAGCAGCCCCAGGGAGCGGGGAGCATCCTACAATGAGCAGTTCTTC
CDR3aa: CASSPRERGASYNEQFF

v_gene: TRBV5-1
d_gene: -
j_gene: TRBJ2-7
abundance: -
CDR3nt: TGCGCCAGCAGCTTGTTGCGGGGCCCACCCTACGAGCAGTACTTC
CDR3aa: CASSLLRGPPYEQYF

v_gene: TRBV9
d_gene: TRBD1
j_gene: TRBJ1-6
abundance: -
CDR3nt: TGTGCCAGCAGCGTAGAAGGGACAGGGGGTTCACCCCTCCACTTT
CDR3aa: CASSVEGTGGSPLHF

v_gene: TRBV5-4
d_gene: -
j_gene: TRBJ2-1
abundance: -
CDR3nt: TGTGCCAGCAGCTTGGCCGACAGGTTGGATCACAATGAGCAGTTCTTC
CDR3aa: CASSLADRLDHNEQFF

v_gene: TRBV7-3
d_gene: -
j_gene: TRBJ2-3
abundance: -
CDR3nt: TGTGCCAGCAGCTTAACGCGAGCAGATACGCAGTATTTT
CDR3aa: CASSLTRADTQYF

v_gene: TRBV7-6
d_gene: -
j_gene: TRBJ1-5
abundance: -
CDR3nt: TGTGCCAGCAGCCGGAGGGGCAATCAGCCCCAGCATTTT
CDR3aa: CASSRRGNQPQHF

v_gene: TRBV3-1/TRBV3-2
d_gene: TRBD1
j_gene: TRBJ1-4
abundance: -
CDR3nt: TGTGCCAGCACGGACAGGGTGAGCGAAAAACTGTTTTTT
CDR3aa: CASTDRVSEKLFF

v_gene: TRBV3-1/TRBV3-2
d_gene: TRBD1
j_gene: TRBJ1-4
abundance: -
CDR3nt: TGTGCCAGCAGCGACGTCCGTGTCCGGACAGGAGGCGAAAAACTGTTTTTT
CDR3aa: CASSDVRVRTGGEKLFF

v_gene: TRBV11-2
d_gene: -
j_gene: TRBJ1-1
abundance: -
CDR3nt: TGTGCCAGCACCCTTAGTCCAGGGAACACTGAAGCTTTCTTT
CDR3aa: CASTLSPGNTEAFF

v_gene: TRBV27
d_gene: -
j_gene: TRBJ2-3
abundance: -
CDR3nt: TGTGCCAGCAGTTTAGCCCCGACAGGCACAGATACGCAGTATTTT
CDR3aa: CASSLAPTGTDTQYF

v_gene: TRBV28
d_gene: -
j_gene: TRBJ2-3
abundance: few
CDR3nt: TGTGCCAGCAGACTCACGGACAGTTCGAGATTTCATACGCAGTATTTT
CDR3aa: CASRLTDSSRFHTQYF

v_gene: TRBV5-3
d_gene: -
j_gene: TRBJ2-1
abundance: -
CDR3nt: TGTGCCAGAAGCTTGGGGGGGCCGGTTAGGAATGAGCAGTTCTTC
CDR3aa: CARSLGGPVRNEQFF

v_gene: TRBV27
d_gene: -
j_gene: TRBJ1-5
abundance: -
CDR3nt: TGTGCCAGCAGTTTTGGGCGTAACAATCAGCCCCAGCATTTT
CDR3aa: CASSFGRNNQPQHF